The 32 T cell receptor beta chains listed next were all sequenced from one sample in a study of cytomegalovirus exposure and HLA in healthy donors. The PCR made use of 60 Vbeta and 13 Jbeta primers. TCRdb keeps only in-frame clones here, not all; method: immunoSEQ multiplex PCR. Among 100,000 to 150,000 clones listed, around 70% were seen once. Sequencing was performed on PBMCs. Every receptor here comes from a man between 40 and 49 years old in good health and CMV-seropositive.

The chain links TRBV10-1 to TRBJ2-7, with 9 nucleotides matching TRBD2. This CDR3 contains 14 residues. V dropped 6 bases and J dropped 2; count of bases not matched to a gene: 5. The germline V gene encodes CDR1 WNHNN and CDR2 SYGVQD (reference sequence). CDR3: CASSLAGRTYEQYF. The CDR3 DNA sequence: TGCGCCAGCAGCCTAGCGGGACGAACCTACGAGCAGTACTTC.

CDR3 region: CASSLSLSGELFF. The CDR3 nucleotides are TGTGCCAGCAGTTTAAGTCTATCTGGGGAGCTGTTTTTT. The chain joins TRBV27 to TRBJ2-2; D is ambiguous. Germline CDR1 MNHEY, CDR2 SMNVEV (reference sequence). Trimming removed 2 bases at V and 8 bases at J, with 9 bases between. CDR3 length: 13 amino acids.

The CDR3 nucleotides are TGTGCCAGCAGCCGCAAATCCGGGACAGGGGGAAAGGGATCTGGGGCCAACGTCCTGACTTTC. Its protein is CASSRKSGTGGKGSGANVLTF. The chain has TRBV27 and TRBJ2-6; the match to TRBD1 covers 11 bases. This CDR3 comprises 21 residues. The V and J ends lost 6 bases and 1 base, in that order; junction bases with no gene match: 17. From germline, CDR1 is MNHEY and CDR2 SMNVEV (reference sequence). The full variable domain, rest sourced from reference TRBV27 and TRBJ2-6, is EAQVTQNPRYLITVTGKKLTVTCSQNMNHEYMSWYRQDPGLGLRQIYYSMNVEVTDKGDVPEGYKVSRKEKRNFPLILESPSPNQTSLYFCASSRKSGTGGKGSGANVLTFGAGSRLTVL.

The CDR3 sequence: CASSFGTVYNQPQHF. The CDR3 DNA reads as TGTGCCAGCAGTTTTGGGACAGTATACAATCAGCCCCAGCATTTT. This chain connects TRBV28 to TRBJ1-5; TRBD1 aligns across 7 bases. From germline, CDR1 is MDHEN and CDR2 SYDVKM. This CDR3 is built from 15 residues. The ends lost 3 bases at V and 3 bases at J; junction bases unmatched: 5.

V usage is TRBV6-1 and J usage is TRBJ2-6; 7 bases are a match to TRBD1. The V gene's germline CDR1 is MNHNS and CDR2 SASEGT. This CDR3 is 15 amino acids long. The trim removed 4 bases at V and 2 bases at J, leaving 2 bases unmatched. As DNA, the CDR3 is TGTGCCAGCAGTGGACAGGGTACTGGGGCCAACGTCCTGACTTTC. It specifies CASSGQGTGANVLTF.

The rearrangement uses TRBV9 and TRBJ1-1, with a tentative D call TRBD1 (6 bases). The germline V gene has CDR1 SGDLS and CDR2 YYNGEE. This CDR3 comprises 12 residues. Trimming stripped 2 bases from V and 8 bases from J, with 10 bases between. In DNA form, the CDR3 reads TGTGCCAGCAGCGTCGCCGGGACAGAAGCTTTCTTT. Protein sequence: CASSVAGTEAFF.

The chain links TRBV7-8 to TRBJ1-5, with D maybe TRBD1 (5 bases). The V end was cut by 10 bases, the J end by 4 bases, with 11 bases between. This CDR3 comprises 12 residues. Germline values: CDR1 SGHVS, CDR2 FQNEAQ. CDR3 in amino acids: CATSSGNQPQHF. CDR3 DNA sequence: TGTGCCACCTCCTCAGGGAATCAGCCCCAGCATTTT. Drawing the rest from reference TRBV7-8 and TRBJ1-5, the complete variable domain is GAGVSQSPRYKVAKRGQDVALRCDPISGHVSLFWYQQALGQGPEFLTYFQNEAQLDKSGLPSDRFFAERPEGSVSTLKIQRTQQEDSAVYLCATSSGNQPQHFGDGTRLSIL.

This rearrangement joins TRBV19 to TRBJ1-4; no reliable D call. In germline, CDR1 is LNHDA, CDR2 SQIVND (reference sequence). Trimming cost V 7 bases and J 6 bases, with 18 bases left between them. The CDR3 runs to 15 residues. This chain's CDR3 is CASTSSGLNYEKLFF. CDR3 DNA sequence: TGTGCCAGTACCTCAAGCGGACTGAATTATGAAAAACTGTTTTTT.

Turning to this clone: The junction departs from the called germline gene at one end, perhaps through a read error. The genes are TRBV7-8 and TRBJ2-5, with 12 bases that match TRBD2. Germline V lookup: CDR1 SGHVS, CDR2 FQNEAQ. This CDR3 region has 14 residues. CDR3 bases: TGTGCCAGCAGCCTAGCGGGGGGGGTAGAGACCCAGTACTTC. This encodes CASSLAGGVETQYF.

The CDR3 region has the DNA TGTGCCAGCAGTCCCCCACACAGGGTTGGCCAGCCCCAGCATTTT. Its protein product is CASSPPHRVGQPQHF. This sequence joins TRBV28 and TRBJ1-5; tentatively, D is TRBD1 (6 bases). CDR3 size: 15 residues. Looked up from germline, CDR1 is MDHEN and CDR2 is SYDVKM. The V end lost 5 bases, the J end lost 7 bases, and 18 bases lay between the germline ends. Looking up the rest from reference TRBV28 and TRBJ1-5 gives the full variable domain: DVKVTQSSRYLVKRTGEKVFLECVQDMDHENMFWYRQDPGLGLRLIYFSYDVKMKEKGDIPEGYSVSREKKERFSLILESASTNQTSMYLCASSPPHRVGQPQHFGDGTRLSIL.

The chain joins TRBV7-6 to TRBJ1-2, with no clear D. V shed 5 bases and J shed 9 bases, with 19 bases lying between them. Germline V gives CDR1 SGHVS, CDR2 FNYEAQ. The CDR3 contains 14 residues. CDR3 residues: CASSETWVGGRYTF. DNA of the CDR3: TGTGCCAGCAGCGAAACATGGGTCGGAGGACGCTACACCTTC.

This clone has more than one count but fewer than ten. This rearrangement joins TRBV4-2 to TRBJ2-2; D remains unclear. This CDR3 comprises 14 residues. V was clipped by 0 bases and J by 5 bases, with 7 bases between them. Per germline, CDR1 LGHNA and CDR2 YNFKEQ. CDR3 region: CASSQEERTGELFF. The CDR3 nucleotides read TGTGCCAGCAGCCAAGAGGAGAGGACCGGGGAGCTGTTTTTT.

This chain uses TRBV5-1 with TRBJ2-1; D gene ambiguous. Per the germline V gene, CDR1 is SGHRS and CDR2 is YFSETQ. Trimming took 0 bases from V and 9 from J, leaving 7 bases between them. The CDR3 covers 12 residues. The CDR3 spells CASSLVSSEQFF. The CDR3 nucleotides read TGCGCCAGCAGCTTGGTCTCCAGTGAGCAGTTCTTC.

This chain joins TRBV28 and TRBJ1-1; 7 nucleotides agree with TRBD1. V lost 7 bases and J lost 0; bases outside the gene matches: 8. This CDR3 spans 15 amino acids. Germline-derived CDR1 and CDR2 are MDHEN and SYDVKM. CDR3 in amino acids: CASTYGTVMNTEAFF. In nucleotides, the CDR3 is TGTGCCAGCACCTACGGGACAGTGATGAACACTGAAGCTTTCTTT.

This clone showed up just a few times. This chain connects TRBV11-2 to TRBJ2-1; D perhaps matches TRBD1 (5 bases). Trimming removed 6 bases from V and 3 bases from J, with 15 bases in between. The CDR3 spans 15 residues. Germline lookup yields CDR1 SGHAT and CDR2 FQNNGV. CDR3 amino acids: CASSLSQGRYNEQFF. In DNA form, the CDR3 reads TGTGCCAGCAGTTTAAGCCAGGGTCGCTACAATGAGCAGTTCTTC. The full variable domain, its missing parts supplied by reference TRBV11-2 and TRBJ2-1, is EAGVAQSPRYKIIEKRQSVAFWCNPISGHATLYWYQQILGQGPKLLIQFQNNGVVDDSQLPKDRFSAERLKGVDSTLKIQPAKLEDSAVYLCASSLSQGRYNEQFFGPGTRLTVL.

The genes are TRBV12-5 and TRBJ1-3, with D possibly TRBD1 on 6 matching bases. The germline V gene has CDR1 LGHNT and CDR2 FRNRAP. The length of the CDR3 is 14 residues. Trimming removed 6 bases from V and 4 bases from J, with 13 bases in between. In DNA, the CDR3 is TGTGCTAGTGGCCCAGGGGTATACGGAAACACCATATATTTT. It encodes CASGPGVYGNTIYF.

The chain couples TRBV27 to TRBJ2-3; D is perhaps TRBD2 (6 bases). Per the germline V gene, CDR1 is MNHEY and CDR2 is SMNVEV (reference sequence). Trimming took 1 base from V and 0 from J, leaving 23 bases between them. This CDR3 is 20 amino acids long. CDR3 DNA: TGTGCCAGCAGTTTATTACCCCCGGGAGAGATTCCAACTAGCACAGATACGCAGTATTTT. This codes for CASSLLPPGEIPTSTDTQYF.

The CDR3 coding sequence is TGTGCCAGCAGTGAAGGCGGGATAATTGGAAATGAGCAGTTCTTC. Translating gives CASSEGGIIGNEQFF. The J gene is TRBJ2-1, the V gene TRBV25-1, with D perhaps matching TRBD2 (6 bases). V shed 2 bases and J shed 7 bases, with 15 bases lying between them. CDR3 length equals 15 residues. The V gene's germline CDR1 is MGHDK and CDR2 SYGVNS.

This clone was detected only once. The rearrangement joins TRBV27 to TRBJ1-4; 9 bases map to TRBD1. This CDR3 has 14 residues. V gave up 4 bases and J gave up 7 bases; unmatched junction bases: 4. In germline, CDR1 is MNHEY, CDR2 SMNVEV (reference sequence). Written as DNA, the CDR3 is TGTGCCAGCAGTTCGGGACAGGGTGGTGAAAAACTGTTTTTT. It encodes CASSSGQGGEKLFF.

This clone was counted a few times. One end of the junction does not line up with germline, which may come from a read error. The chain is built from TRBV7-9 and TRBJ1-1; 11 nucleotides line up with TRBD1. Per the germline V gene, CDR1 is SEHNR and CDR2 is FQNEAQ (reference sequence). The CDR3 is 16 amino acids. Here the CDR3 DNA reads TGTTCCAGCAGCTCGGACAGGGGGCGAATGAGGCCTGAAGCTTTCTTT. This gives the protein CSSSSDRGRMRPEAFF.

In this sample, this clone turned up a few times. The genes are TRBV28 and TRBJ1-5; maybe TRBD1 (6 bases). The V gene's germline CDR1 is MDHEN and CDR2 SYDVKM. V was clipped by 7 bases and J by 2 bases, with 15 bases between them. This CDR3 region has 15 residues. The CDR3 DNA is TGTGCCAGCATCCTGAGGGGGTCTGGCAATCAGCCCCAGCATTTT. Amino acids: CASILRGSGNQPQHF.

V usage is TRBV13 and J usage is TRBJ2-7, with 8 bases identical to TRBD1. The CDR3 loop spans 16 amino acids. The J segment lost 3 bases and the V segment lost 5 bases, leaving 12 bases of the junction unmatched. Germline CDR1 reads PRHDT; CDR2 reads FYEKMQ (reference sequence). CDR3 sequence: CASSTGTGPFLYEQYF. CDR3 sequence (DNA): TGTGCCAGCAGCACCGGGACAGGACCGTTCCTCTACGAGCAGTACTTC.

V is TRBV28 and J is TRBJ2-3; 7 bases align to TRBD1. The CDR3 has 16 residues. With V trimmed by 6 bases and J by 3 bases, 12 bases remained unmatched. Germline lookup yields CDR1 MDHEN and CDR2 SYDVKM. The CDR3 protein is CASSIEQGRLTDTQYF. The CDR3 DNA reads as TGTGCCAGCAGCATCGAACAGGGGCGGTTGACAGATACGCAGTATTTT.

The gene calls are TRBV7-9 and TRBJ1-1, with TRBD1 matching over 9 bases. Trimming at V came to 5 bases and at J to 1 base, leaving 5 bases not matched to a gene. Germline V CDR1 and CDR2: SEHNR, FQNEAQ (reference sequence). This CDR3 is 15 amino acids long. The CDR3 DNA is TGTGCCAGCAGCGCCGGGGACAGGGCGAACACTGAAGCTTTCTTT. Its translation is CASSAGDRANTEAFF.

This clone showed up just a few times. In the same sample, other DNA sequences code for this CDR3. The CDR3 DNA is TGTGCCAGCTCCTCCAATGAAAAACTGTTTTTT. Protein: CASSSNEKLFF. This sequence joins TRBV18 and TRBJ1-4, with unresolved D. The germline gives CDR1 KGHSH, CDR2 LQKENI. Trimming took 6 bases from V and 5 from J, leaving 4 bases between them. This CDR3 is 11 amino acids long.

The J gene is TRBJ1-2, the V gene TRBV29-1; D gene uncertain. The CDR3 consists of 11 residues. CDR1 and CDR2 (germline): SQVTM, ANQGSEA. V was shortened by 8 bases and J by 8 bases, with 15 bases between the two germline ends. The CDR3 sequence: CSSREGQGYTF. DNA for the CDR3: TGCAGCTCCCGGGAGGGCCAGGGCTACACCTTC.

The chain carries TRBV10-3 and TRBJ1-5; tentatively, D is TRBD1 (6 bases). CDR3 size: 17 residues. The V end was cut by 6 bases, the J end by 3 bases, with 21 bases between. Looked up from germline, CDR1 is ENHRY and CDR2 is SYGVKD. CDR3 sequence reads: CAISPYGGIRDNQPQHF. For the CDR3, the DNA is TGTGCCATCAGCCCTTATGGGGGCATTCGGGACAATCAGCCCCAGCATTTT.

The chain has TRBV18 and TRBJ1-1; TRBD1 agrees at 10 bases. Germline CDR1 KGHSH, CDR2 LQKENI. The CDR3 is 18 amino acids. V gave up 3 bases and J gave up 1 base; unmatched junction bases: 11. The CDR3 DNA sequence: TGTGCCAGCTCACCTCGGATGACAGGGGGCGCACAGAACACTGAAGCTTTCTTT. This encodes CASSPRMTGGAQNTEAFF.

V usage is TRBV5-6 and J usage is TRBJ2-3; D gene uncertain. Germline loops: CDR1 SGHDT, CDR2 YYEEEE. Trimming left V 4 bases short and J 8 bases short, with 11 bases between. The length of the CDR3 is 12 residues. The DNA of the CDR3 is TGTGCCAGCAGCCCAGCGCCCGGTACGCAGTATTTT. This encodes CASSPAPGTQYF.

This clone was seen a handful of times. The rearrangement uses TRBV5-6 and TRBJ1-1; 7 nucleotides agree with TRBD1. This CDR3 comprises 15 residues. V gave up 5 bases and J gave up 1 base; unmatched junction bases: 8. CDR1 and CDR2 from the germline V gene are SGHDT and YYEEEE. Here the CDR3 reads CASSYYRGPNTEAFF. For the CDR3, the DNA is TGTGCCAGCAGTTATTACAGGGGCCCGAACACTGAAGCTTTCTTT. Combining the CDR3 with reference TRBV5-6 and TRBJ1-1 gives the whole variable domain DAGVTQSPTHLIKTRGQQVTLRCSPKSGHDTVSWYQQALGQGPQFIFQYYEEEERQRGNFPDRFSGHQFPNYSSELNVNALLLGDSALYLCASSYYRGPNTEAFFGQGTRLTVV.

About this clone itself: The same CDR3 can be traced to other DNA sequences in this sample. The chain links TRBV4-2 to TRBJ2-7; D might be TRBD1 (5 bases). Germline V gives CDR1 LGHNA, CDR2 YNFKEQ. CDR3 length: 14 residues. V was cut by 1 base and J by 2 bases, with 9 bases left in between. CDR3 DNA: TGTGCCAGCAGCCAAGGGCAGGGCACCTACGAGCAGTACTTC. As protein: CASSQGQGTYEQYF.

This chain links TRBV27 with TRBJ2-1, with D perhaps TRBD1 (6 bases). Germline assignment: CDR1 MNHEY and CDR2 SMNVEV (reference sequence). The CDR3 length is 13 residues. V lost 7 bases and J 4 bases, leaving 11 bases between the germline ends. CDR3 nucleotide sequence: TGTGCCAGCATTTACAGGGATTACAATGAGCAGTTCTTC. Translated: CASIYRDYNEQFF.